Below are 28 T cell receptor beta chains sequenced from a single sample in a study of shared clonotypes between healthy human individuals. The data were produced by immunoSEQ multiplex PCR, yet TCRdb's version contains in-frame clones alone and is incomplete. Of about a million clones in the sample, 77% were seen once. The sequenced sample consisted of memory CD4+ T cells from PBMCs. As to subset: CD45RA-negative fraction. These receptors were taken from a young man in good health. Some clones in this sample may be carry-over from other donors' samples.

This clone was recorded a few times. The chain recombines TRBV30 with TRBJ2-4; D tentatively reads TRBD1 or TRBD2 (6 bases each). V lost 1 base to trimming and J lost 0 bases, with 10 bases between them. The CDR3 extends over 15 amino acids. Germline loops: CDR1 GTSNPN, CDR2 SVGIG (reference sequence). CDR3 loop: CAWSGGGLAKNIQYF. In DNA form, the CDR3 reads TGTGCCTGGAGTGGAGGGGGACTAGCCAAAAACATTCAGTACTTC. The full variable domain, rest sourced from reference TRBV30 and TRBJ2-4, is SQTIHQWPATLVQPVGSPLSLECTVEGTSNPNLYWYRQAAGRGLQLLFYSVGIGQISSEVPQNLSASRPQDRQFILSSKKLLLSDSGFYLCAWSGGGLAKNIQYFGAGTRLSVL.

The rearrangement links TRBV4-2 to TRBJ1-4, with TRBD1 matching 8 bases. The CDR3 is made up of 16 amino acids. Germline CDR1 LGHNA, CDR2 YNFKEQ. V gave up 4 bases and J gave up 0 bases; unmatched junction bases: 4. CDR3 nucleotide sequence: TGTGCCAGCAGCCCTGGACAGGGATCAACTAATGAAAAACTGTTTTTT. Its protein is CASSPGQGSTNEKLFF.

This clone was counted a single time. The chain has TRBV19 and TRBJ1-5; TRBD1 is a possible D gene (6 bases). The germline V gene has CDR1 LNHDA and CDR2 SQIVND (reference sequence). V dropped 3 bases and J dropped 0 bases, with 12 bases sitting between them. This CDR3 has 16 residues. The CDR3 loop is CASSIRTVDSNQPQHF. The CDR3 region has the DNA TGTGCCAGTAGTATCCGGACAGTGGATAGCAATCAGCCCCAGCATTTT.

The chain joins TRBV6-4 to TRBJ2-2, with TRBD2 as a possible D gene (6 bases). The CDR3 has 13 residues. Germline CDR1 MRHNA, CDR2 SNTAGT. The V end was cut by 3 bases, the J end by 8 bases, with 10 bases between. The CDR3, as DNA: TGTGCCAGCAGTGAGGGGACTCGAGGGGAGCTGTTTTTT. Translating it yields CASSEGTRGELFF.

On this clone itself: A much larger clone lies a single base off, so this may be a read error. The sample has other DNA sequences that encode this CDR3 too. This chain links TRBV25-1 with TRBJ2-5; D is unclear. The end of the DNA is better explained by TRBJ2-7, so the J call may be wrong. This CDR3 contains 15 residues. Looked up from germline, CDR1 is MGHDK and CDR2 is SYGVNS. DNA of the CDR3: TGTGCTAGCAGTGGCCCCCTGGAGAACTCCTACGAGCAGTACTTC. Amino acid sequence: CASSGPLENSYEQYF.

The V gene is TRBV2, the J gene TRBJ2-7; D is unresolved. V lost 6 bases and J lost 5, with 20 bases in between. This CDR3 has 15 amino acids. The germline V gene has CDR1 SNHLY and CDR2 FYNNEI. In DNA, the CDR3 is TGTGCCAGCAGCCCTATCCCAGAAGGGTCCAACGAGCAGTACTTC. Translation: CASSPIPEGSNEQYF.

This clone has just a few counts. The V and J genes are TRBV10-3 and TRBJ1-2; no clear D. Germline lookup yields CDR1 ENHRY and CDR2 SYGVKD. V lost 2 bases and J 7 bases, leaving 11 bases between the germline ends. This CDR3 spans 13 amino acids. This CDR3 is CAISEEGSAGYTF. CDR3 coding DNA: TGTGCCATCAGTGAGGAGGGTTCAGCTGGCTACACCTTC.

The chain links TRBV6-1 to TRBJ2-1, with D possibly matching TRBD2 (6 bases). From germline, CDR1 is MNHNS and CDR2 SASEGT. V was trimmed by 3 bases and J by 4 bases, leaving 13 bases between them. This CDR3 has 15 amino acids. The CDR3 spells CASSDMAGPYNEQFF. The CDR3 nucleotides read TGTGCCAGCAGTGATATGGCGGGACCGTACAATGAGCAGTTCTTC.

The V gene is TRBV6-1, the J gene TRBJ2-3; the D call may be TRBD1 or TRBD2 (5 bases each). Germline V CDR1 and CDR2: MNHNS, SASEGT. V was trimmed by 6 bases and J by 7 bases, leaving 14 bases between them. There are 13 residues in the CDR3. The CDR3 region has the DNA TGTGCCAGCAGCCCCGGGACGGAGAATACGCAGTATTTT. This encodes CASSPGTENTQYF.

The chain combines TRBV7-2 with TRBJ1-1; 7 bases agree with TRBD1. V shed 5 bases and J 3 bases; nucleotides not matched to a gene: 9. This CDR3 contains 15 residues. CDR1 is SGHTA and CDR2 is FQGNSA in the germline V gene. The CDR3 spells CASSVRGGWDTEAFF. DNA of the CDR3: TGTGCCAGCAGCGTCAGAGGGGGCTGGGACACTGAAGCTTTCTTT.

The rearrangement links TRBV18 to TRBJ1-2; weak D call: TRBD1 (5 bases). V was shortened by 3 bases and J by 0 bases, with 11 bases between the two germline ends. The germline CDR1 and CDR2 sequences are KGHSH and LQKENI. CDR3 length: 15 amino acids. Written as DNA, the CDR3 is TGTGCCAGCTCACCCCTCGGGGCTGCTAACTATGGCTACACCTTC. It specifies CASSPLGAANYGYTF.

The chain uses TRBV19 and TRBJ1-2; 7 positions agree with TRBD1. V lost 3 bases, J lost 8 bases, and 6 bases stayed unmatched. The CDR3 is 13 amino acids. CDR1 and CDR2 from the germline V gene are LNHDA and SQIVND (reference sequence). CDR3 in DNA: TGTGCCAGTAGTATTGACAGGGACGGGGGCTACACCTTC. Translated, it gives CASSIDRDGGYTF.

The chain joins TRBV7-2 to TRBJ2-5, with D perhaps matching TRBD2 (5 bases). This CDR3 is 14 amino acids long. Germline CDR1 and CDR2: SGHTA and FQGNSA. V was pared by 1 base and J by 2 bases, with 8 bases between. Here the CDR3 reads CASSLGAAQETQYF. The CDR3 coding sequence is TGTGCCAGCAGCTTAGGAGCGGCGCAAGAGACCCAGTACTTC.

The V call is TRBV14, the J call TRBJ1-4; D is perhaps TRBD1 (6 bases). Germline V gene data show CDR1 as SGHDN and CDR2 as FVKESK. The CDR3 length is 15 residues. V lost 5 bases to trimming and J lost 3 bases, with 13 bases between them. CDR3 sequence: CASSTGGHSNEKLFF. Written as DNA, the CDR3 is TGTGCCAGCAGCACTGGGGGACATTCTAATGAAAAACTGTTTTTT.

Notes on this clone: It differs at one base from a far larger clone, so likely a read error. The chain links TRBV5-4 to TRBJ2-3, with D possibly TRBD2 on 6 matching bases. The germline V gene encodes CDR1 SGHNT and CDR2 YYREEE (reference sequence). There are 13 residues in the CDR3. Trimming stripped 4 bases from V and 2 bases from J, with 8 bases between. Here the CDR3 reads CASSPGVTDTQYF. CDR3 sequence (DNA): TGTGCCAGCAGCCCGGGGGTCACAGATACGCAGTATTTT. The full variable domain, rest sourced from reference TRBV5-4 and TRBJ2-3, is ETGVTQSPTHLIKTRGQQVTLRCSSQSGHNTVSWYQQALGQGPQFIFQYYREEENGRGNFPPRFSGLQFPNYSSELNVNALELDDSALYLCASSPGVTDTQYFGPGTRLTVL.

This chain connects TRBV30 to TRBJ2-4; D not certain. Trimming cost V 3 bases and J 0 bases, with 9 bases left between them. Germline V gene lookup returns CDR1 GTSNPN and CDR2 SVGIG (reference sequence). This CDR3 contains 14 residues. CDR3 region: CAWRPKLAKNIQYF. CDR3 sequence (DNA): TGTGCCTGGAGACCAAAGTTAGCCAAAAACATTCAGTACTTC. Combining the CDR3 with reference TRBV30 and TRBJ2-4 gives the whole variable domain SQTIHQWPATLVQPVGSPLSLECTVEGTSNPNLYWYRQAAGRGLQLLFYSVGIGQISSEVPQNLSASRPQDRQFILSSKKLLLSDSGFYLCAWRPKLAKNIQYFGAGTRLSVL.

The CDR3 sequence is CASSWGRAFGGEKLFF. The CDR3 coding sequence is TGTGCCAGCAGCTGGGGAAGGGCCTTTGGCGGTGAAAAACTGTTTTTT. This rearrangement joins TRBV28 to TRBJ1-4, with D hard to call. Germline V CDR1 and CDR2: MDHEN, SYDVKM. CDR3 length: 16 residues. V was cut by 6 bases and J by 7 bases, with 21 bases left in between.

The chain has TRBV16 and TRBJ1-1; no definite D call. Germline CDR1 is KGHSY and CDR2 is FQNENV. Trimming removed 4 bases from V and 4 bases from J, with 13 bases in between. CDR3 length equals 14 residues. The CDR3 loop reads CASSPSAGSTEAFF. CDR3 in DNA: TGTGCCAGCAGCCCCTCGGCTGGGAGCACTGAAGCTTTCTTT.

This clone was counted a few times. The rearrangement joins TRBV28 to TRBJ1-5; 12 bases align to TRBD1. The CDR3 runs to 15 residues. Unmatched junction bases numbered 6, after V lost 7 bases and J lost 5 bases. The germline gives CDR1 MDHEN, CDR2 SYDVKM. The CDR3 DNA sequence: TGTGCCAGCACCGCGGGGGACAGGGGGCATCAGCCCCAGCATTTT. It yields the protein CASTAGDRGHQPQHF.

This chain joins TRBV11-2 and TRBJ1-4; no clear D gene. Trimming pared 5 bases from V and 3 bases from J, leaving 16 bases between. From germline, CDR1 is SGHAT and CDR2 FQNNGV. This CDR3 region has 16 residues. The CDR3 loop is CASSPLGLAANEKLFF. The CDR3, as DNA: TGTGCCAGCAGCCCCCTGGGTCTGGCAGCTAATGAAAAACTGTTTTTT.

In nucleotides, the CDR3 is TGTGCCTGGAGGGTGGCCCACGAGCAGTACTTC. Translating it yields CAWRVAHEQYF. This sequence joins TRBV30 and TRBJ2-7, with D unresolved. CDR1 and CDR2 (germline): GTSNPN, SVGIG (reference sequence). Trimming shortened V by 3 bases and J by 5 bases, and 8 bases separated the two germline ends. This CDR3 has 11 amino acids.

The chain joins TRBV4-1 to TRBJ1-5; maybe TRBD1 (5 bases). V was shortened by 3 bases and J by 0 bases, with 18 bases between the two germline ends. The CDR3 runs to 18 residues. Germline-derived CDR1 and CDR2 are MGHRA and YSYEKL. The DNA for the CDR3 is TGCGCCAGCAGCCACCCAGTGTTGGGGGTTTATAGCAATCAGCCCCAGCATTTT. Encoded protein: CASSHPVLGVYSNQPQHF.

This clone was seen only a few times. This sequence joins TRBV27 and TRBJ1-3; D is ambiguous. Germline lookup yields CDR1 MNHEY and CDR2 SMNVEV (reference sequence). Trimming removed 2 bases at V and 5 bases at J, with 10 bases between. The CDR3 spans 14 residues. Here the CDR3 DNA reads TGTGCCAGCAGTTTAACCGGGGAAAGAAACACCATATATTTT. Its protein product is CASSLTGERNTIYF.

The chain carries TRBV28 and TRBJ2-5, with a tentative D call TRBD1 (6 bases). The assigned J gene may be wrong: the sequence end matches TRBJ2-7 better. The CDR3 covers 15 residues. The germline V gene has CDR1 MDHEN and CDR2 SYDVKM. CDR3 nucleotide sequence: TGTGCCAGCAGCTCGGGATCCGAGGGGGTGTACGAGCAGTACTTC. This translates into CASSSGSEGVYEQYF.

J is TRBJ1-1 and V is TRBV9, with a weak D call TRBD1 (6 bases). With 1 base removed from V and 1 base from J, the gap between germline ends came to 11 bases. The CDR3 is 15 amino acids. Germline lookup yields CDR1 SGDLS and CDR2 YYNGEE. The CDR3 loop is CASSVWAGENTEAFF. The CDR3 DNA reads TGTGCCAGCAGCGTATGGGCAGGGGAGAACACTGAAGCTTTCTTT.

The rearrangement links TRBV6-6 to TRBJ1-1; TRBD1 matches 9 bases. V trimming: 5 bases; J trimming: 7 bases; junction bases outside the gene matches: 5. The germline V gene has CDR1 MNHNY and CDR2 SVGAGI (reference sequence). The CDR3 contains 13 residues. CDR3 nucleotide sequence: TGTGCCAGCAGTGAGACAGGGGGGAGTGAAGCTTTCTTT. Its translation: CASSETGGSEAFF.

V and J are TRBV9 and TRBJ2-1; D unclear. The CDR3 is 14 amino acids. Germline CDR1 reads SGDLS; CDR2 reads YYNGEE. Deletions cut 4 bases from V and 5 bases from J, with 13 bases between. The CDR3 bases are TGTGCCAGCAGCCCCGGACGAGGCGACAATGAGCAGTTCTTC. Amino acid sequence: CASSPGRGDNEQFF.

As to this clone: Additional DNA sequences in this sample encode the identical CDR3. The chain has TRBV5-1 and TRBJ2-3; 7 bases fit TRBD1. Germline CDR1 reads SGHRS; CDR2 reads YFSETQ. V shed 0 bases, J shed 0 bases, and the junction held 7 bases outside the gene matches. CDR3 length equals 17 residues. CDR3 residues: CASSLVAGGASTDTQYF. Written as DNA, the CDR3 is TGCGCCAGCAGCTTGGTGGCAGGGGGTGCTAGCACAGATACGCAGTATTTT.